This T cell receptor beta chain was retrieved from a study of PD-L1 blockade in urothelial cancer. Assay used: immunoSEQ multiplex PCR; TCRdb lists only in-frame clones, some missing. The sample carries 70,000 or so clones, about 89% recorded once. V was clipped by 11 bases and J by 1 base, with 20 bases between them. CDR1 is MNHNS, CDR2 SASEGT, per germline. This CDR3 region has 15 residues. Source: PBMCs, taken around atezolizumab (anti-PD-L1) treatment. The chain employs TRBV6-1 and TRBJ1-2, with D possibly being TRBD1 (6 bases). The clonotype was recovered from a man in his sixties with urothelial cancer. DNA for the CDR3: TGTGCCTCTAGAGGGAGAGGACAGAGTAACTATGGCTACACCTTC. Translating it yields CASRGRGQSNYGYTF.